Here is one T cell receptor beta chain with its context. There is no known antigen for this receptor. No much larger clonotype is one base removed from it; base qualities were not supplied. The record originates from a study of shared clonotypes between healthy human individuals (dated by TCRdb to the early 2020s). General notes on the study: The cohort included a few men and two women between 18 and 49 years of age. Per donor, three plates each were used for CD4 naive and CD4 memory, two for CD8 naive, and one for CD8 memory. Blood TCR repertoires of a handful of healthy adults were deeply sequenced to estimate repertoire size and the extent of clonotype sharing between individuals. To increase sequencing depth and limit assay-specific biases, different laboratories used diverse techniques to prepare libraries and sequence TCR repertoires. Per donor, leukapheresis produced somewhere between about 0.85 and 10 billion PBMCs. The paper's findings and limits, for the study overall: Pairwise subsampling indicated that sequencing depth was expected to affect the degree of clonotype sharing among donors. Clonotypes shared by all four sorted-subset donors showed higher generation probabilities than non-shared clonotypes. Even with the large sequencing depth, rarefaction of the sorted-subset datasets indicated that sequencing was incomplete. Because the study included only a small number of donors, the genetic and exposure-history diversity represented was limited. Naive subsets generally had larger estimated clonotype richness than memory subsets did. Sampling was limited to blood, and TCR repertoires in tissue likely differ from TCR repertoires in blood. Sharing across a handful of donors was observed for approximately 5% of naive CD4, about 4% of naive CD8, 2.3% of memory CD4, and roughly 0.4% of memory CD8 clonotypes.

Healthy HIV-negative adults with no recently reported acute infections or vaccinations were included as donors. All donors were Caucasian adults living in Nashville, Tennessee, USA. CD4+ T cells were enriched by magnetic negative selection, after which naive cells were positively selected on CD45RA and the negative fraction was taken as the memory subset. Blood was collected by leukapheresis, and PBMCs were isolated by Ficoll-Histopaque density gradient centrifugation and then cryopreserved in liquid nitrogen vapor phase. Analytical flow cytometry was used to check the purity and quantity of every magnetically sorted T cell population. Genomic DNA was isolated from every sorted fraction and measured by UV absorbance on a Nanodrop 2000c. TCR CDR3 regions were amplified from genomic DNA by multiplex PCR using the deep immunoSEQ assay. Extracted genomic DNA from each cell subset was distributed evenly across all wells of several immunoSEQ 96-well plates, and each plate was treated as a replicate. For sorted subsets, roughly 200 ng of genomic DNA, equivalent to around 31,000 T cell genomes, went into each replicate PCR. Purified libraries were measured with a Qubit 3.0 fluorometer, size-checked on a Bioanalyzer 2100, and measured again with the KAPA Library Quantification kit. Every immunoSEQ 96-well plate was sequenced on a dedicated single-read 150-cycle Illumina NextSeq 550 flow cell. Processing in the source paper ran as follows. Because the immunoSEQ output held only junctional sequences and lacked quality scores, the filtering could not match the filtering applied to full-length reads. Sequences were annotated with PyIR, a Python wrapper for IgBLAST v1.9, using IMGT germline references to assign V/J genes and CDR3. Reads with weak V/J assignments (E-value above 1e-6), missing CDR3, stop codons, out-of-frame junctions, or ambiguous translated residues were removed. V3J clonotypes were defined by identical inferred V gene, J gene, and CDR3 amino acid sequence. The percentage overlap between two repertoires was calculated by dividing the number of shared unique clonotypes by the size of the smaller repertoire. Richness of each repertoire was evaluated using RTK rarefaction, the Chao1 estimator, and Recon v2.1 estimates of unobserved clonotypes. For all TCRbeta clonotypes obtained by the gDNA method from a handful of donors, generation probabilities were computed with OLGA. The immuneACCESS repertoire file appears here via TCRdb, limited to in-frame rearrangements. These files lack a portion of the clones; in checked studies, under half of the deficit traces to unresolved V genes, and the cause of the others is not known. That table is the source of V, J and clone size, and D and trimming were worked out from the DNA. The sample contains roughly 1,600,000 clones, roughly 98.5% of them found a single time. The ten largest clones take up 0.3% to 0.45% of the sample.

The sample was naive CD4+ T cells sorted from blood. In the paper's terms, the cell subset or site label means: CD45RA+ positively selected. The receptor was isolated from a man younger than 45 in good health.

The sequence in DNA is TGTGCCAGCAGCGAGGGGACAGGTCGCAATCAGCCCCAGCATTTT. It encodes CASSEGTGRNQPQHF. This receptor chain uses TRBV9 and TRBJ1-5, with 8 bases matching TRBD1. The germline V end is reduced by 3 bases and the J end by 2 bases; junction bases left unmatched: 4. The germline V gene supplies CDR1 SGDLS and CDR2 YYNGEE. The CDR3 runs 15 amino acids, cysteine and phenylalanine included. Kept here is only the CDR3 DNA, which spans 45 bases and is read in frame from base 1. Reference TRBV9 and TRBJ1-5 proteins supply the regions before and after the CDR3; the full variable domain is: DSGVTQTPKHLITATGQRVTLRCSPRSGDLSVYWYQQSLDQGLQFLIQYYNGEERAKGNILERFSAQQFPDLHSELNLSSLELGDSALYFCASSEGTGRNQPQHFGDGTRLSIL.